Listed below are T cell receptor beta chains from one sample, sequenced in a study of human T cells and chemical hapten exposure. MiXCR, run by TCRdb on the RACE reads, gives a single entry per CDR3 protein. This sample carries around 150,000 distinct CDR3 sequences, more than 14% of them seen once, and the ten largest clones take 1.7%. Sequenced here: whole blood, sampled in connection with sensitization to the hapten diphenylcyclopropenone (DPC). The receptors originated from a woman in her twenties or thirties with alopecia areata. Some clones in this sample may be carry-over from other donors' samples. Each CDR3 is given with its conserved first and last residue. A D gene is named only where the DNA matches it firmly. The size field is filled for only some rows; it gives once, few, many or a size class.

D	size	V	J	CDR3	DNA
-	-	TRBV5-4	TRBJ1-4	CASSLSRGEKLFF	TGTGCCAGCAGCTTATCCAGGGGTGAAAAACTGTTTTTT
-	few	TRBV7-2	TRBJ1-6	CASSALPGIPLHF	TGTGCCAGCAGCGCCCTCCCAGGGATCCCCCTCCACTTT
TRBD2	few	TRBV10-3	TRBJ2-3	CATGTSGADTQYF	TGTGCCACCGGGACTAGCGGGGCAGATACGCAGTATTTT
-	few	TRBV9	TRBJ1-1	CASSREGTVNTEAFF	TGTGCCAGCAGCCGAGAGGGGACTGTGAACACTGAAGCTTTCTTT
-	few	TRBV24-1	TRBJ2-7	CATSDPRTDSYEQYF	TGTGCCACCAGTGATCCCCGGACCGATTCCTACGAGCAGTACTTC
TRBD1	-	TRBV9	TRBJ2-3	CASNPGQGTDTQYF	TGTGCCAGCAACCCGGGACAGGGCACAGATACGCAGTATTTT
-	few	TRBV19	TRBJ2-7	CASTLRGKENEQYF	TGTGCCAGTACCCTACGGGGGAAGGAGAACGAGCAGTACTTC
-	many	TRBV20-1	TRBJ1-5	CSARGGADNQPQHF	TGCAGTGCTAGAGGCGGGGCGGACAATCAGCCCCAGCATTTT
-	few	TRBV30	TRBJ1-1	CAWSRRMNTEAFF	TGTGCCTGGAGCCGGCGAATGAACACTGAAGCTTTCTTT
-	-	TRBV7-9	TRBJ2-1	CASSPGSVDEQFF	TGTGCCAGCAGCCCTGGGAGCGTCGATGAGCAGTTCTTC
TRBD1	few	TRBV9	TRBJ2-1	CASSTGGTGTQFF	TGTGCCAGCAGCACGGGCGGGACAGGAACTCAGTTCTTC
-	many	TRBV20-1	TRBJ2-7	CSARDWSGEYEQYF	TGCAGTGCTAGAGATTGGTCGGGAGAATACGAGCAGTACTTC
-	few	TRBV27	TRBJ1-1	CASSLVGRRAFF	TGTGCCAGCAGTTTAGTGGGGCGCAGGGCTTTCTTT
-	few	TRBV6-1	TRBJ1-5	CASSEGGNQPQHF	TGTGCCAGCAGTGAAGGGGGAAATCAGCCCCAGCATTTT
-	few	TRBV24-1	TRBJ2-1	CATSSLRGEQFF	TGTGCCACCAGCTCTCTACGAGGTGAGCAGTTCTTC
-	-	TRBV7-3	TRBJ2-2	CASSLNWAGPGTGELFF	TGTGCCAGCAGCTTAAATTGGGCAGGGCCGGGCACCGGGGAGCTGTTTTTT
TRBD1	few	TRBV7-9	TRBJ2-3	CASSLAATGITDTQYF	TGTGCCAGCAGCTTAGCGGCGACAGGGATAACAGATACGCAGTATTTT